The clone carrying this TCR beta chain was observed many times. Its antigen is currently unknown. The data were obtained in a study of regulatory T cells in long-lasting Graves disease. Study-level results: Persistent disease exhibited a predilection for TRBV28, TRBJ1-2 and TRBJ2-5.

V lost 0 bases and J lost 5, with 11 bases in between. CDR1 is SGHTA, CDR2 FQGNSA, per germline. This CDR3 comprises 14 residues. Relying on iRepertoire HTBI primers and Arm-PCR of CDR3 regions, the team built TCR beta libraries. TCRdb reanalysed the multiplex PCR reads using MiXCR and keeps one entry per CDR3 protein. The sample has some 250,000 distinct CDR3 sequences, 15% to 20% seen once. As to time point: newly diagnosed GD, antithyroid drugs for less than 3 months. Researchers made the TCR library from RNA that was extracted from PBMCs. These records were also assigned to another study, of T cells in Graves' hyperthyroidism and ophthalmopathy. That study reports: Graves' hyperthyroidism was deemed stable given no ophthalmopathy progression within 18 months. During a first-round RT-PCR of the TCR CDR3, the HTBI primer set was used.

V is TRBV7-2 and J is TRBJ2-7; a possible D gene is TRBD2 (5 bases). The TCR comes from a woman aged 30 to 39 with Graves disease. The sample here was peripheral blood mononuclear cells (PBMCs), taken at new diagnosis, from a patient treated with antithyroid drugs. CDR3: CASSLAWGSDEQYF. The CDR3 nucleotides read TGTGCCAGCAGCTTAGCGTGGGGTAGCGACGAGCAGTACTTC. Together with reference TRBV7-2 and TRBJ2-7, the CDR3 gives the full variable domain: GAGVSQSPSNKVTEKGKDVELRCDPISGHTALYWYRQSLGQGLEFLIYFQGNSAPDKSGLPSDRFSAERTGGSVSTLTIQRTQQEDSAVYLCASSLAWGSDEQYFGPGTRLTVT.